What follows are 4 T cell receptor beta chains derived from one specimen sequenced in a study of blood T cells in healthy people across ages. The authors ran a second PCR of about 7 to 11 cycles using a sample-barcoded 5' primer and a J-beta primer mix. TCRdb fed the 5' RACE reads into MiXCR, producing one record per CDR3 protein. The sample has around 800,000 distinct CDR3 sequences, approximately 55% seen once. The sample consisted of blood. All receptors derive from a man older than 75 in good health.

The chain joins TRBV9 to TRBJ2-1, with D perhaps matching TRBD2 (6 bases). V gave up 0 bases and J gave up 10 bases, with 17 bases separating them. The CDR3 is 15 residues long. Germline V CDR1 and CDR2: SGDLS, YYNGEE. CDR3: CASSVGALEAGEQFF. In nucleotides, the CDR3 is TGTGCCAGCAGCGTAGGGGCCCTTGAGGCGGGGGAGCAGTTCTTC.

A remark on this clonotype: One end of the junction fails to match germline, which may point to a read error. The chain is built from TRBV20-1 and TRBJ2-7; TRBD2 matches 7 bases. This CDR3 comprises 14 residues. Germline CDR1 and CDR2: DFQATT and SNEGSKA (reference sequence). The chain's CDR3 is CSASSAGNSDEQYF. The CDR3 DNA reads TGCAGTGCTAGCTCAGCGGGGAACTCCGACGAGCAGTACTTC.

The genes are TRBV3-1 and TRBJ1-5; D possibly corresponds to TRBD1 (6 bases). CDR3 size: 15 residues. CDR1 and CDR2 from the germline V gene are LGHDT and YNNKEL (reference sequence). V lost 2 bases to trimming and J lost 9 bases, with 17 bases between them. The chain's CDR3 is CASSQRPGHGGPQHF. The CDR3 DNA follows: TGTGCCAGCAGCCAAAGGCCGGGACACGGCGGGCCCCAGCATTTT.

The rearrangement links TRBV15 to TRBJ2-3; TRBD1 might be the D (7 bases). Germline loops: CDR1 LNHNV, CDR2 YYDKDF (reference sequence). The CDR3 totals 14 residues. Trimming took off 5 bases at V and 14 bases at J, with 23 bases between the two ends. The CDR3 reads CATSRGTDLRYAYF. DNA of the CDR3: TGTGCCACCAGCCGCGGGACAGACCTCAGATACGCGTATTTT. The full variable domain, in which reference TRBV15 and TRBJ2-3 provide the parts outside the CDR3, is DAMVIQNPRYQVTQFGKPVTLSCSQTLNHNVMYWYQQKSSQAPKLLFHYYDKDFNNEADTPDNFQSRRPNTSFCFLDIRSPGLGDTAMYLCATSRGTDLRYAYFGPGTRLTVL.